This record concerns one T cell receptor beta chain sequence. Its antigen is still unknown. The protocol was immunoSEQ multiplex PCR, while the TCRdb copy is restricted to in-frame clones and leaves out a portion. The sample has under 40,000 clones; approximately 67% are singletons. The data were taken from a study of vaccination effects on CD4 cells after COVID-19. The culture ran for roughly ten days before CD4+ T cells were isolated. The length of the CDR3 is 12 residues. Trimming stripped 6 bases from V and 7 bases from J, with 13 bases between. CDR1 SQVTM and CDR2 ANQGSEA come from the germline V gene.

The rearrangement joins TRBV29-1 to TRBJ2-1, with D possibly TRBD1 on 5 matching bases. The material was CD4+ T cells from PBMCs cultured without peptide, obtained before COVID-19 vaccination. The clonotype comes from a human donor who received a COVID-19 vaccine. For the CDR3, the DNA is TGCAGCGTAGTCAGGGATTTGAATGAGCAGTTCTTC. This translates into CSVVRDLNEQFF.